This entry lists 23 T cell receptor beta chains sequenced from one sample in a study of T cell repertoires in cytomegalovirus infection. TCRdb independently ran MiXCR on the reads; one entry per CDR3 protein. The sample lists roughly 920,000 distinct CDR3 sequences; 31% were seen once. Their antigens are not known. Sequenced material: cultured CD8+ T cells from PBMCs, taken from culture after CMV antigen stimulation. These receptors were obtained from a human donor in good health (CMV status not recorded). Some clones in this sample may be carry-over from other donors' samples.

Many counts were recorded for this clonotype. V is TRBV7-2 and J is TRBJ2-5; 13 bases match TRBD2. The CDR3 consists of 16 residues. Germline CDR1 and CDR2: SGHTA and FQGNSA. The junction had 7 bases not matched to a gene; V was cut back by 7 bases and J by 2 bases. CDR3 nucleotide sequence: TGTGCCAGCATAACTAGCGGGGGGGACCCGCAAGAGACCCAGTACTTC. This codes for CASITSGGDPQETQYF.

This clonotype was observed a few times. J is TRBJ1-1 and V is TRBV5-6; D not resolved. CDR3 size: 14 residues. V dropped 4 bases and J dropped 1 base, with 11 bases sitting between them. Germline V lookup: CDR1 SGHDT, CDR2 YYEEEE. The CDR3 region has the DNA TGTGCCAGCAGCCCCGACGGGAGGAACACTGAAGCTTTCTTT. Its translation is CASSPDGRNTEAFF.

The V gene is TRBV6-5, the J gene TRBJ1-5; 10 bases fit TRBD1. The CDR3 totals 16 residues. V trimming: 2 bases; J trimming: 2 bases; junction bases outside the gene matches: 3. Germline lookup yields CDR1 MNHEY and CDR2 SVGAGI. The CDR3 loop is CASSYGQGGGNQPQHF. The CDR3, as DNA: TGTGCCAGCAGTTACGGACAGGGGGGAGGCAATCAGCCCCAGCATTTT.

The chain joins TRBV15 to TRBJ1-1, with D unclear. Germline CDR1 is LNHNV and CDR2 is YYDKDF (reference sequence). Trimming removed 4 bases at V and 0 bases at J, with 3 bases between. The CDR3 loop spans 12 amino acids. The CDR3 sequence is CATSIMNTEAFF. The CDR3 DNA reads TGTGCCACCAGCATAATGAACACTGAAGCTTTCTTT.

This clonotype was detected only a few times. This rearrangement joins TRBV4-1 to TRBJ2-5; a possible D gene is TRBD2 (5 bases). The CDR3 covers 15 residues. V was clipped by 1 base and J by 0 bases, with 9 bases between them. Germline V gene sequence: CDR1 MGHRA, CDR2 YSYEKL. CDR3 sequence (DNA): TGCGCCAGCAGCCAAGCTCCGGGGTACCAAGAGACCCAGTACTTC. As protein: CASSQAPGYQETQYF.

As for this clonotype: Since a much larger clone is just one base distant, this may be a read error. The V call is TRBV4-1, the J call TRBJ2-3; 8 bases are a match to TRBD2. Trimming removed 3 bases from V and 2 bases from J; junction bases left unmatched: 7. Per the germline V gene, CDR1 is MGHRA and CDR2 is YSYEKL. The length of the CDR3 is 16 residues. CDR3 protein: CASSHLAGLDTDTQYF. The CDR3 DNA reads as TGCGCCAGCAGCCATTTAGCGGGGTTGGACACAGATACGCAGTATTTT.

This chain links TRBV27 with TRBJ1-1, with D possibly being TRBD1 (5 bases). The CDR3 has 14 amino acids. Per the germline V gene, CDR1 is MNHEY and CDR2 is SMNVEV (reference sequence). V lost 4 bases and J lost 5, with 14 bases in between. DNA of the CDR3: TGTGCCAGCAGTTCGGGGACGGGTAGGACTGAAGCTTTCTTT. The encoded protein is CASSSGTGRTEAFF.

This clonotype was observed a handful of times. This chain joins TRBV5-1 and TRBJ2-1; D possibly uses TRBD1 or TRBD2 (6 bases each). The CDR3 totals 11 residues. Germline CDR1 reads SGHRS; CDR2 reads YFSETQ. Between the trimmed V and J ends, which lost 6 bases and 8 bases, there was a span of 9 bases. CDR3 amino acids: CASKGGYEQFF. The CDR3 DNA follows: TGCGCCAGCAAGGGGGGATATGAGCAGTTCTTC. Based on the CDR3 plus reference TRBV5-1 and TRBJ2-1, the full variable domain is KAGVTQTPRYLIKTRGQQVTLSCSPISGHRSVSWYQQTPGQGLQFLFEYFSETQRNKGNFPGRFSGRQFSNSRSEMNVSTLELGDSALYLCASKGGYEQFFGPGTRLTVL.

The rearrangement links TRBV29-1 to TRBJ1-3; TRBD1 agrees at 7 bases. The CDR3 loop spans 12 amino acids. V was clipped by 7 bases and J by 4 bases; unmatched bases: 4. Germline V lookup: CDR1 SQVTM, CDR2 ANQGSEA. The CDR3 DNA is TGCAGCGCTCTACAGGGGGGAAACACCATATATTTT. It translates to CSALQGGNTIYF.

The chain links TRBV20-1 to TRBJ1-1; D unresolved. Trimming took 3 bases from V and 7 from J, leaving 15 bases between them. Germline values: CDR1 DFQATT, CDR2 SNEGSKA (reference sequence). CDR3 length: 13 amino acids. CDR3 sequence: CSASWGGVGEAFF. In nucleotides, the CDR3 is TGCAGTGCTAGTTGGGGAGGTGTCGGTGAAGCTTTCTTT.

The genes are TRBV7-9 and TRBJ1-1; 9 bases are a match to TRBD1. This CDR3 region has 16 residues. After removal of 5 bases from V and 1 base from J, the junction contained 8 bases not matched to a gene. The V gene's germline CDR1 is SEHNR and CDR2 FQNEAQ (reference sequence). The CDR3 spells CASSPTDRGSNTEAFF. As DNA, the CDR3 is TGTGCCAGCAGCCCGACGGACAGGGGCTCGAACACTGAAGCTTTCTTT.

The sample holds a few counts of this clonotype. V is TRBV7-2 and J is TRBJ1-1, with D maybe TRBD1 (5 bases). The CDR3 extends over 13 amino acids. The V end was cut by 5 bases, the J end by 5 bases, with 12 bases between. CDR1 and CDR2 from the germline V gene are SGHTA and FQGNSA. CDR3 sequence (DNA): TGTGCCAGCAGCCCCCCTCAGGGTACTGAAGCTTTCTTT. This gives the protein CASSPPQGTEAFF.

The sample holds a few counts of this clonotype. The V gene is TRBV2, the J gene TRBJ2-3; the match to TRBD2 covers 10 bases. Germline V gene data show CDR1 as SNHLY and CDR2 as FYNNEI. CDR3 length: 16 amino acids. V gave up 2 bases and J gave up 2 bases; unmatched junction bases: 4. The CDR3 spells CASSERGTSATDTQYF. CDR3 nucleotide sequence: TGTGCCAGCAGTGAAAGGGGGACTAGCGCCACAGATACGCAGTATTTT.

The gene calls are TRBV5-5 and TRBJ1-5, with D uncertain. Germline V CDR1 and CDR2: SGHKS, YYEKEE (reference sequence). V shed 0 bases and J shed 3 bases, with 4 bases lying between them. CDR3 length: 13 residues. Here the CDR3 DNA reads TGTGCCAGCAGCTTGGAATTCAATCAGCCCCAGCATTTT. This translates into CASSLEFNQPQHF.

The rearrangement links TRBV11-1 to TRBJ1-1; a possible D gene is TRBD1 (5 bases). The V gene lost 2 bases and the J gene lost 6 bases, with 10 bases spanning the gap. This CDR3 has 13 residues. Germline CDR1 SGHAT, CDR2 FQDESV (reference sequence). CDR3 sequence reads: CASSLTRGSEAFF. CDR3 DNA: TGTGCCAGCAGCTTAACCCGGGGGTCTGAAGCTTTCTTT.

The gene calls are TRBV6-6 and TRBJ2-7, with 10 bases identical to TRBD1. The CDR3 loop spans 15 amino acids. Germline-derived CDR1 and CDR2 are MNHNY and SVGAGI (reference sequence). J lost 4 bases, V lost 6 bases, and 9 bases had no gene match. CDR3 amino acids: CASREPGQGWYEQYF. CDR3 nucleotides: TGTGCCAGCAGAGAACCGGGACAGGGGTGGTACGAGCAGTACTTC.

This clonotype was seen many times. The J gene is TRBJ1-6, the V gene TRBV27, with 7 bases identical to TRBD1. Germline CDR1 MNHEY, CDR2 SMNVEV (reference sequence). The V and J ends lost 6 bases and 1 base, in that order; junction bases with no gene match: 15. The CDR3 spans 19 residues. CDR3 DNA: TGTGCCAGCAGACCCGGGGACAGTGACTGGGGATCCTATAATTCACCCCTCCACTTT. As protein: CASRPGDSDWGSYNSPLHF.

The chain is built from TRBV24-1 and TRBJ2-1; D remains unclear. Germline V gene data show CDR1 as KGHDR and CDR2 as SFDVKD. Trimming cost V 3 bases and J 4 bases, with 15 bases left between them. The CDR3 extends over 16 amino acids. For the CDR3, the DNA is TGTGCCACCAGTGATCGGGCAGCTGGGATGTACAATGAGCAGTTCTTC. This sequence encodes CATSDRAAGMYNEQFF.

The V gene is TRBV3-1, the J gene TRBJ1-1; D remains ambiguous. Germline CDR1 and CDR2: LGHDT and YNNKEL (reference sequence). With 0 bases removed from V and 7 bases from J, the gap between germline ends came to 15 bases. This CDR3 contains 15 residues. The CDR3 sequence is CASSQDIGSGNEAFF. CDR3 sequence (DNA): TGTGCCAGCAGCCAAGACATTGGATCGGGCAATGAAGCTTTCTTT. The full variable domain, in which reference TRBV3-1 and TRBJ1-1 provide the parts outside the CDR3, is DTAVSQTPKYLVTQMGNDKSIKCEQNLGHDTMYWYKQDSKKFLKIMFSYNNKELIINETVPNRFSPKSPDKAHLNLHINSLELGDSAVYFCASSQDIGSGNEAFFGQGTRLTVV.

This clonotype occurred many times. The rearrangement links TRBV4-1 to TRBJ2-7; D is tentatively TRBD1 or TRBD2 (6 bases each). Between the trimmed V and J ends, which lost 4 bases and 5 bases, there was a span of 18 bases. The length of the CDR3 is 15 residues. CDR1 and CDR2 (germline): MGHRA, YSYEKL. CDR3 DNA sequence: TGCGCCAGCAGCCCAGGGAGGAGCAGGGGAAACGAGCAGTACTTC. This sequence encodes CASSPGRSRGNEQYF.

The chain recombines TRBV25-1 with TRBJ1-1; 8 positions agree with TRBD1. The CDR3 spans 15 residues. Germline V lookup: CDR1 MGHDK, CDR2 SYGVNS. Trimming cost V 4 bases and J 4 bases; bases outside gene matches: 8. CDR3 coding DNA: TGTGCCAGCAGTGTCCGACAGGGGAGGGCCACTGAAGCTTTCTTT. This codes for CASSVRQGRATEAFF.

This clonotype appeared many times. The gene calls are TRBV7-9 and TRBJ2-1; 15 nucleotides line up with TRBD2. The V gene end was trimmed by 5 bases and the J gene end by 4 bases; junction bases not matched to a gene: 6. CDR3 length equals 17 residues. The germline V gene has CDR1 SEHNR and CDR2 FQNEAQ (reference sequence). The CDR3 region has the DNA TGTGCCAGCAGCCTAGGGACTAGCGGGGGGTATTACAATGAGCAGTTCTTC. It codes for CASSLGTSGGYYNEQFF. The full variable domain, with the rest looked up from reference TRBV7-9 and TRBJ2-1, is DTGVSQNPRHKITKRGQNVTFRCDPISEHNRLYWYRQTLGQGPEFLTYFQNEAQLEKSRLLSDRFSAERPKGSFSTLEIQRTEQGDSAMYLCASSLGTSGGYYNEQFFGPGTRLTVL.

This clonotype was observed a handful of times. The J gene is TRBJ2-1, the V gene TRBV10-1, with D tentatively TRBD2 (6 bases). CDR1 WNHNN and CDR2 SYGVQD come from the germline V gene (reference sequence). Trimming removed 2 bases at V and 7 bases at J, with 12 bases between. This CDR3 has 14 amino acids. CDR3 nucleotides: TGCGCCAGCAGTGAGCTACTAGCAGGGAATGAGCAGTTCTTC. Residues: CASSELLAGNEQFF.